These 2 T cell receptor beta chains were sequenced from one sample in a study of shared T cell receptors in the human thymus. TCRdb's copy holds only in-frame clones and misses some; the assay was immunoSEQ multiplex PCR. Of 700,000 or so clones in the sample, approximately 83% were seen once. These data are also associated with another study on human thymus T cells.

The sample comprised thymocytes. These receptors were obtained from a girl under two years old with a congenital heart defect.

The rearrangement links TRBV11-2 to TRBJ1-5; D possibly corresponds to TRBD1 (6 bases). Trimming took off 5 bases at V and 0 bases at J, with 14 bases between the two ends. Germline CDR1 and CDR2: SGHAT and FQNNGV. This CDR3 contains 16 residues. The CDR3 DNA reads TGTGCCAGCAGCCCAAGACAGGACCATAGCAATCAGCCCCAGCATTTT. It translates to CASSPRQDHSNQPQHF.

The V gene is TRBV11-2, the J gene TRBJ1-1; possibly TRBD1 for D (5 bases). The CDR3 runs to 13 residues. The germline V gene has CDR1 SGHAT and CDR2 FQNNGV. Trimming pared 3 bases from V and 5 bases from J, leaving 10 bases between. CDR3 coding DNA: TGTGCCAGCAGCTTCGTGACAGAAACTGAAGCTTTCTTT. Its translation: CASSFVTETEAFF.